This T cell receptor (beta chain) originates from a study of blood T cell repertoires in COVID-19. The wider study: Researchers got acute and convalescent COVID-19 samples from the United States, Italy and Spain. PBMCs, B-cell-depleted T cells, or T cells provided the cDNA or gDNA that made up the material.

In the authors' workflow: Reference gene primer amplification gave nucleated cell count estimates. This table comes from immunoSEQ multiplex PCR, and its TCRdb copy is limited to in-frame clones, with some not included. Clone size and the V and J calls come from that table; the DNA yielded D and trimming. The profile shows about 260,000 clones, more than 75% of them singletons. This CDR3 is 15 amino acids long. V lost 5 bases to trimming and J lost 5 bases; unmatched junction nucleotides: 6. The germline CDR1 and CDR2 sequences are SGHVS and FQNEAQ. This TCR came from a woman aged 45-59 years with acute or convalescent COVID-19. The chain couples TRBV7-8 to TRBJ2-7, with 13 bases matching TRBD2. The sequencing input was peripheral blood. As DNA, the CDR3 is TGTGCCAGCAGCACCTGGACTAGCGGGAGCAACGAGCAGTACTTC. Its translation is CASSTWTSGSNEQYF.